The clone carrying this TCR beta chain showed up just a few times. Its matching antigen is unknown. Data came from immunoSEQ multiplex PCR; TCRdb stores just in-frame clones and leaves some out. Among some 23,000 clones, approximately 71% were seen once, and the ten largest hold about half. Germline V lookup: CDR1 SGHAT, CDR2 FQNNGV. Trimming cost V 1 base and J 12 bases, with 10 bases left between them. The CDR3 runs to 12 residues. The data are from a study of cytotoxic CD8 clonotypes in ibrutinib-treated CLL. Study-wide background: Partial responses numbered some 24 and complete responses 2; after a median about 6 years, roughly 15 stayed remitted and roughly twelve progressed. Whole-study results and caveats: Baseline clonality was higher than in age-matched healthy donors and moved in step with circulating CD8+ T-cell counts. Clonality was elevated at ibrutinib response and had returned toward baseline at progression. Public clonotypes occurred uncommonly; on treatment, they contracted or remained stable.

The source of this sequence is a human donor with chronic lymphocytic leukemia. The specimen comprised PBMCs, sampled after 12 months of ibrutinib treatment. The chain combines TRBV11-2 with TRBJ2-1, with a weak D call TRBD2 (6 bases). The CDR3 coding sequence is TGTGCCAGCAGCTTAGGCGGGGAGGCGCAGTTCTTC. Translated: CASSLGGEAQFF.